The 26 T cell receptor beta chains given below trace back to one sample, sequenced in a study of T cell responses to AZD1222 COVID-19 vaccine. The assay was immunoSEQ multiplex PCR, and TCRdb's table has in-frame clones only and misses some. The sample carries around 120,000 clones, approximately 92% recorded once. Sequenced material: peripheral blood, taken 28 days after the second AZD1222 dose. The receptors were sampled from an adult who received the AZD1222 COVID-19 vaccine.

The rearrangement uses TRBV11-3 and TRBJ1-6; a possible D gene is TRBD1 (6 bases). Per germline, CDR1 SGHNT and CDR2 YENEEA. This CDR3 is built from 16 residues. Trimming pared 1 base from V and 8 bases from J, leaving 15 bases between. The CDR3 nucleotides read TGTGCCAGCAGCTTAGCGGACAGATACCAGCATTCACCCCTCCACTTT. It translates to CASSLADRYQHSPLHF.

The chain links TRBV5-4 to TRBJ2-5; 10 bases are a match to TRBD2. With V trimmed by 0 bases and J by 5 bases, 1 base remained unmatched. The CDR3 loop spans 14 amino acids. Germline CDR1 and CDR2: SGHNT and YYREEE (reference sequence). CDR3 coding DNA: TGTGCCAGCAGCTTGGTTAGCGGGGGGGAGACCCAGTACTTC. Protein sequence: CASSLVSGGETQYF. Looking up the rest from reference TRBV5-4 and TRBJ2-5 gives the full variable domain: ETGVTQSPTHLIKTRGQQVTLRCSSQSGHNTVSWYQQALGQGPQFIFQYYREEENGRGNFPPRFSGLQFPNYSSELNVNALELDDSALYLCASSLVSGGETQYFGPGTRLLVL.

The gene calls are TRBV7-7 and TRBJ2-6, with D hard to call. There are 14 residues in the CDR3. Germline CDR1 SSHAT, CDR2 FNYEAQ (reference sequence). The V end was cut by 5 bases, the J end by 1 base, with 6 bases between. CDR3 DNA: TGTGCCAGCAGCCCGTCGTCTGGGGCCAACGTCCTGACTTTC. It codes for CASSPSSGANVLTF.

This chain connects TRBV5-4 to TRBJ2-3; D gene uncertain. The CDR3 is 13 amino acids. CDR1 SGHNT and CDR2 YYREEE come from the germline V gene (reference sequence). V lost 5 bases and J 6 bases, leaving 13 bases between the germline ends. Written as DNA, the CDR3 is TGTGCCAGCAGTGGCCTCCTCAGGGATACGCAGTATTTT. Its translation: CASSGLLRDTQYF.

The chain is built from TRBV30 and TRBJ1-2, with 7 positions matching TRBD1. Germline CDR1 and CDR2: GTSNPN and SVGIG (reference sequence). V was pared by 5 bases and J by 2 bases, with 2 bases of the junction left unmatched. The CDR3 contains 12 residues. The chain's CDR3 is CAWGQVNYGYTF. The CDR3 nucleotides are TGTGCCTGGGGACAGGTAAACTATGGCTACACCTTC.

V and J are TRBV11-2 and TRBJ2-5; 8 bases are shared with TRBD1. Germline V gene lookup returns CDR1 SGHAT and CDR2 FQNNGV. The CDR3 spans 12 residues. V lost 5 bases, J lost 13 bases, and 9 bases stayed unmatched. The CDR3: CASSPDRDPPYF. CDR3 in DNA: TGTGCCAGCAGCCCGGACAGGGATCCTCCGTACTTC.

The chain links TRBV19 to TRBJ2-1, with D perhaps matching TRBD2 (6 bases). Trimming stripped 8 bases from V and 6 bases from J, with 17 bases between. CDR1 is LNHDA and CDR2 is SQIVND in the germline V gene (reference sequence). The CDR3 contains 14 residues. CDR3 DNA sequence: TGTGCCAGTGCCCCCACGGGAGTGGGCAATGAGCAGTTCTTC. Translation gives CASAPTGVGNEQFF.

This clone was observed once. The CDR3 protein is CASSKDGCFNQPQHF. The CDR3 DNA reads TGTGCCAGCAGCAAGGACGGCTGCTTCAATCAGCCCCAGCATTTT. The rearrangement uses TRBV21-1 and TRBJ1-5. TRBV21-1 is deemed a pseudogene. The CDR3 has 15 amino acids.

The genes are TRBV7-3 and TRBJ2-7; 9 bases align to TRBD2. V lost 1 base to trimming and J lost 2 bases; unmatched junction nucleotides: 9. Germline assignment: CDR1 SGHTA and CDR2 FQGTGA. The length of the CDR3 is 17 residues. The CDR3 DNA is TGTGCCAGCAGCTTAAAGGAGGGCGGGAGGGCGCCCTACGAGCAGTACTTC. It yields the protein CASSLKEGGRAPYEQYF.

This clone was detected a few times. CDR3 in amino acids: CASSIDPGHHEQYF. CDR3 DNA sequence: TGTGCCAGTAGTATAGATCCTGGGCACCACGAGCAGTACTTC. The chain has TRBV19 and TRBJ2-7; unclear D gene. This CDR3 has 14 amino acids. Between the trimmed V and J ends, which lost 0 bases and 5 bases, there was a span of 11 bases. Germline assignment: CDR1 LNHDA and CDR2 SQIVND (reference sequence). Combining the CDR3 with reference TRBV19 and TRBJ2-7 gives the whole variable domain DGGITQSPKYLFRKEGQNVTLSCEQNLNHDAMYWYRQDPGQGLRLIYYSQIVNDFQKGDIAEGYSVSREKKESFPLTVTSAQKNPTAFYLCASSIDPGHHEQYFGPGTRLTVT.

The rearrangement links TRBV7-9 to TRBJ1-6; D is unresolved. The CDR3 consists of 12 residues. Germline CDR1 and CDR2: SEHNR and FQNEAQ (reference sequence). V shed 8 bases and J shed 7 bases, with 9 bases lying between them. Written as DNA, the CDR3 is TGTGCCAGCTCAGAAGAGAATTCACCCCTCCACTTT. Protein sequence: CASSEENSPLHF.

This CDR3 reads CASSGTDSPNYGYTF. CDR3 in DNA: TGTGCCAGCAGCGGGACGGACAGTCCGAACTATGGCTACACCTTC. V usage is TRBV9 and J usage is TRBJ1-2; weak D call: TRBD1 (6 bases). The CDR3 loop spans 15 amino acids. CDR1 is SGDLS and CDR2 is YYNGEE in the germline V gene. V was trimmed by 3 bases and J by 2 bases, leaving 14 bases between them.

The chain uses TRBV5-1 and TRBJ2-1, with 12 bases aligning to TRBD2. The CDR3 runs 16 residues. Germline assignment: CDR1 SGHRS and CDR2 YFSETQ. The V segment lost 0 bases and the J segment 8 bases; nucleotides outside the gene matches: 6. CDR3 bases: TGCGCCAGCAGCTTGGTTCTAGCGGGAGGGCCCGATGAGCAGTTCTTC. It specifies CASSLVLAGGPDEQFF.

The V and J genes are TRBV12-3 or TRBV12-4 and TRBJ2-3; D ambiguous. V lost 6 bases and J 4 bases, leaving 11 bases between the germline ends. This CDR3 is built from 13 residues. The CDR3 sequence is CASSPSDPDTQYF. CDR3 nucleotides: TGTGCCAGCAGCCCCTCTGACCCAGATACGCAGTATTTT.

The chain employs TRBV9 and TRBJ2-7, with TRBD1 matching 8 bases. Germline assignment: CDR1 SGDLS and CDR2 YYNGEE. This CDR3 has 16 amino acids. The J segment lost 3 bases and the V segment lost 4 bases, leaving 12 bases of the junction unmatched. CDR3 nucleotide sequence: TGTGCCAGCAGCCCCCCCTCTGGACAGGGCAACTACGAGCAGTACTTC. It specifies CASSPPSGQGNYEQYF. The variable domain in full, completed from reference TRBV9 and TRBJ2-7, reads DSGVTQTPKHLITATGQRVTLRCSPRSGDLSVYWYQQSLDQGLQFLIQYYNGEERAKGNILERFSAQQFPDLHSELNLSSLELGDSALYFCASSPPSGQGNYEQYFGPGTRLTVT.

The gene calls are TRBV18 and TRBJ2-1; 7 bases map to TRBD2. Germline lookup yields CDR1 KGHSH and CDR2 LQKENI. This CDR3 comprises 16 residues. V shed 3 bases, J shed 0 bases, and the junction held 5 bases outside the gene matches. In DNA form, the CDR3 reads TGTGCCAGCTCACCTTTCTTAGCGGGCTCCTACAATGAGCAGTTCTTC. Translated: CASSPFLAGSYNEQFF.

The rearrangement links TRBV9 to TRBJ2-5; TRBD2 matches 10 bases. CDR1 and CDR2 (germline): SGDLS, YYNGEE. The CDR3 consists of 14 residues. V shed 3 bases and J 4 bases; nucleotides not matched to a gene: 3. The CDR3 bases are TGTGCCAGCAGCGGGGCTAGCGGGAGAGAGACCCAGTACTTC. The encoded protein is CASSGASGRETQYF. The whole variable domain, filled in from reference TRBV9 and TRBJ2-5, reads DSGVTQTPKHLITATGQRVTLRCSPRSGDLSVYWYQQSLDQGLQFLIQYYNGEERAKGNILERFSAQQFPDLHSELNLSSLELGDSALYFCASSGASGRETQYFGPGTRLLVL.

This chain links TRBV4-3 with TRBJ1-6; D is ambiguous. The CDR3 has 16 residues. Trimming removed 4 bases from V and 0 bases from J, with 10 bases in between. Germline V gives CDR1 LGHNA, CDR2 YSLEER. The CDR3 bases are TGCGCCAGCAGCCCCGACCACAGCTCCTATAATTCACCCCTCCACTTT. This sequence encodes CASSPDHSSYNSPLHF.

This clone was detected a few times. The DNA of the CDR3 is TGTGCCAGCAGTTACCGGACAGGGAAGTACGAGCAGTACTTC. It codes for CASSYRTGKYEQYF. V is TRBV6-6 and J is TRBJ2-7, with 8 bases matching TRBD1. This CDR3 is built from 14 residues. The germline V gene encodes CDR1 MNHNY and CDR2 SVGAGI (reference sequence). Trimming at V came to 2 bases and at J to 4 bases, leaving 4 bases not matched to a gene.

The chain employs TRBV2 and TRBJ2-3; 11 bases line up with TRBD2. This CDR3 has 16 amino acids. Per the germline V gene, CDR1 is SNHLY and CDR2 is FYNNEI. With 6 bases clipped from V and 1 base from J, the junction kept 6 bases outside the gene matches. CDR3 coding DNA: TGTGCCAGCAGGGTAGCGGGGGGGCTTCGCACAGATACGCAGTATTTT. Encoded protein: CASRVAGGLRTDTQYF.

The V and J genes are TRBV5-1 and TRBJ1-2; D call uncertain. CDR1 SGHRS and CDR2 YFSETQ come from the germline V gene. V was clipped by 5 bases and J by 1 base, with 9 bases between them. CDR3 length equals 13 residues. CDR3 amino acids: CASRTDGNYGYTF. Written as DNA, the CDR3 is TGCGCCAGCAGGACGGACGGTAACTATGGCTACACCTTC.

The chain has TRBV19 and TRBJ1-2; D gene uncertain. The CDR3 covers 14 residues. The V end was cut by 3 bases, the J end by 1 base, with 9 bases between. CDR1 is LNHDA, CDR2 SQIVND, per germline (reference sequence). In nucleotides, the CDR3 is TGTGCCAGTAGTATCTCGGCGGATAACTATGGCTACACCTTC. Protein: CASSISADNYGYTF.

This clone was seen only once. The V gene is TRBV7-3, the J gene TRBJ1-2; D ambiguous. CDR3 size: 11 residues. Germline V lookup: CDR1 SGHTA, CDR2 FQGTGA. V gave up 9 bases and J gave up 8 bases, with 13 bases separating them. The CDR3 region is CARGLAGGYTF. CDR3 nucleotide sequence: TGTGCCAGGGGATTAGCCGGGGGCTACACCTTC.

CDR3 protein: CASSTRQGAGNTIYF. The CDR3 nucleotides are TGTGCCAGCAGTACGAGACAGGGGGCTGGAAACACCATATATTTT. The genes are TRBV6-5 and TRBJ1-3; TRBD1 aligns across 9 bases. Trimming at V came to 5 bases and at J to 2 bases, leaving 4 bases not matched to a gene. Germline V gene sequence: CDR1 MNHEY, CDR2 SVGAGI. CDR3 size: 15 residues.

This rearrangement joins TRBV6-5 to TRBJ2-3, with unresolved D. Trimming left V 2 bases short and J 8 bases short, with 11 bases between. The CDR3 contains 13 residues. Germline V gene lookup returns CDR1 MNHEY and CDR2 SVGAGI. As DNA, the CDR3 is TGTGCCAGCAGTTACAGCATGACGGGTACGCAGTATTTT. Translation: CASSYSMTGTQYF.

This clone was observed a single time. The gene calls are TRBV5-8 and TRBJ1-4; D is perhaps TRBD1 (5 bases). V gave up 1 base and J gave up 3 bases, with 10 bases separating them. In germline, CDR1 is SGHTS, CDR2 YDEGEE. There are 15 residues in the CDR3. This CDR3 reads CASSLRGNSNEKLFF. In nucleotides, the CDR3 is TGTGCCAGCAGCTTGCGGGGGAACTCTAATGAAAAACTGTTTTTT.